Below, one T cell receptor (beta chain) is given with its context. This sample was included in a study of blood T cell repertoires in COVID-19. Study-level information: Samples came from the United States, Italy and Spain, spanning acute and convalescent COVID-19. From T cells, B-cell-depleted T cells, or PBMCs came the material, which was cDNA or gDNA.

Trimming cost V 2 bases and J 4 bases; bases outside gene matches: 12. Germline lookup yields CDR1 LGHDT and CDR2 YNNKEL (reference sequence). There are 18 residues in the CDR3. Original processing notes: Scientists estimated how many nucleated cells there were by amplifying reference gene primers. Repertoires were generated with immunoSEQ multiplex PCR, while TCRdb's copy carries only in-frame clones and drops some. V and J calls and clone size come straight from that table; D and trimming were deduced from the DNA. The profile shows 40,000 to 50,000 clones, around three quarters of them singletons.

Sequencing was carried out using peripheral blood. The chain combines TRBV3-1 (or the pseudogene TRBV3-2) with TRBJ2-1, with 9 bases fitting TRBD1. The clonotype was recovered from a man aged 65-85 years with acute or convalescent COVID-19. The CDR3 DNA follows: TGTGCCAGCAGCCAAAGAACGTGGGGGACAGGGAAATACAATGAGCAGTTCTTC. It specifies CASSQRTWGTGKYNEQFF.